A single T cell receptor beta chain is shown here with its context. Seattle-derived patients entered the study during active infection and were followed longitudinally. The data were obtained in a study of blood T cell repertoires in COVID-19. Study summary: Donors in the United States, Italy and Spain gave samples during acute or convalescent COVID-19. From T cells, B-cell-depleted T cells, or PBMCs came the material, which was cDNA or gDNA.

The CDR3 consists of 20 residues. Authors' methods: Estimation of nucleated cell counts relied on the amplification of reference gene primers. Data came from immunoSEQ multiplex PCR; TCRdb stores just in-frame clones and leaves some out. For V, J and clone size, that table is used; D and trimming come from the DNA. The table has some 240,000 clones, 85% seen once. The chain recombines TRBV1 with TRBJ2-1; the DNA was not compared with TRBD2, the D call given in the table. TRBV1 is designated a pseudogene. Sequenced sample: peripheral blood. The sequence derives from a woman aged 70-85 years with COVID-19, enrolled during active disease. The CDR3 DNA reads TGCACCAGCAGGGAACAGATTCCCGGGACTAGCGGGAGGCCTCACAATGAGCAGTTCTTC. Translation: CTSREQIPGTSGRPHNEQFF.